A single sample gave rise to the 9 T cell receptor beta chains below, sequenced in a study of T cell repertoires in cytomegalovirus infection. TCRdb itself ran the reads through MiXCR, one entry per CDR3 protein. Counted here are 310,000 or so distinct CDR3 sequences, 25% occurring once; the ten biggest clones make up less than 15%. These TCRs' antigens remain unknown. The sequencing here drew on cultured PBMCs, taken from culture after CMV antigen stimulation. These receptors were obtained from a human donor in good health (CMV status not recorded). Some clones in this sample may be carry-over from other donors' samples.

This clonotype has just a few counts. V usage is TRBV4-3 and J usage is TRBJ2-7; D possibly matches TRBD1 or TRBD2 (5 bases each). CDR1 is LGHNA, CDR2 YSLEER, per germline. Trimming took off 0 bases at V and 0 bases at J, with 15 bases between the two ends. The CDR3 loop spans 17 amino acids. CDR3 protein: CASSQDLGTGSSYEQYF. The CDR3 nucleotides read TGCGCCAGCAGCCAAGATCTTGGGACGGGGAGCTCCTACGAGCAGTACTTC.

V and J are TRBV20-1 and TRBJ2-3; TRBD2 matches at 7 bases. The CDR3 is 16 residues long. Germline CDR1 is DFQATT and CDR2 is SNEGSKA (reference sequence). Losses at the gene ends were 4 bases for V and 2 bases for J; bases not matched to a gene: 12. The CDR3 spells CSAIEMTSTFTDTQYF. The DNA for the CDR3 is TGCAGTGCTATAGAAATGACTAGCACCTTCACAGATACGCAGTATTTT.

This chain links TRBV6-2 or TRBV6-3 with TRBJ2-5; 11 nucleotides agree with TRBD2. V was pared by 8 bases and J by 4 bases, with 9 bases of the junction left unmatched. The CDR3 is made up of 15 amino acids. Germline V lookup: CDR1 MNHEY, CDR2 SVGEGT. The CDR3 region is CASRSGRAWRETQYF. The CDR3 DNA is TGTGCCAGCCGTAGCGGGAGGGCCTGGAGAGAGACCCAGTACTTC.

The sample holds many counts of this clonotype. The chain is built from TRBV27 and TRBJ1-2; 10 nucleotides align to TRBD1. Germline V gene sequence: CDR1 MNHEY, CDR2 SMNVEV (reference sequence). J was trimmed by 8 bases and V by 3 bases; bases with no gene match: 6. The CDR3 is made up of 14 amino acids. The CDR3 here is CASSLGGQGQGYTF. The CDR3 DNA is TGTGCCAGCAGTTTGGGGGGACAGGGGCAGGGCTACACCTTC.

Many counts were recorded for this clonotype. The CDR3 DNA follows: TGTGCCAGCAGCCGCGACAGGGACAACTATGGCTACACCTTC. As protein: CASSRDRDNYGYTF. This rearrangement joins TRBV7-2 to TRBJ1-2, with 7 bases aligning to TRBD1. The CDR3 sequence is 14 residues long. In germline, CDR1 is SGHTA, CDR2 FQGNSA. V shed 5 bases, J shed 2 bases, and the junction held 5 bases outside the gene matches.

This chain connects TRBV6-1 to TRBJ1-1; 7 bases are a match to TRBD1. The CDR3 covers 16 residues. Germline V CDR1 and CDR2: MNHNS, SASEGT. The V gene end was trimmed by 8 bases and the J gene end by 1 base; junction bases not matched to a gene: 13. The CDR3 loop reads CASGGGGQGRNTEAFF. CDR3 sequence (DNA): TGTGCCAGCGGAGGAGGGGGCCAGGGTCGGAACACTGAAGCTTTCTTT.

This chain joins TRBV19 and TRBJ1-5; D is possibly TRBD1 (5 bases). The CDR3 runs to 13 residues. CDR1 and CDR2 (germline): LNHDA, SQIVND (reference sequence). V lost 9 bases and J 1 base, leaving 10 bases between the germline ends. Here the CDR3 DNA reads TGTGCCAGCCTCGGGGGGAGCAATCAGCCCCAGCATTTT. It codes for CASLGGSNQPQHF.

This clonotype was detected only a few times. The chain uses TRBV10-3 and TRBJ1-2; 7 positions agree with TRBD1. After removal of 0 bases from V and 3 bases from J, the junction contained 7 bases not matched to a gene. This CDR3 contains 16 residues. The germline V gene has CDR1 ENHRY and CDR2 SYGVKD. DNA for the CDR3: TGTGCCATCAGTGAGTCTAAGACAGGGAAGTACTATGGCTACACCTTC. Protein sequence: CAISESKTGKYYGYTF.

In this sample, this clonotype turned up many times. The chain joins TRBV10-3 to TRBJ2-1; TRBD2 matches at 12 bases. The J segment lost 8 bases and the V segment lost 10 bases, leaving 9 bases of the junction unmatched. This CDR3 comprises 14 residues. From germline, CDR1 is ENHRY and CDR2 SYGVKD. The CDR3 nucleotides read TGTGCCACACGACTAGCGGGAGAGAACGATGAGCAGTTCTTC. It specifies CATRLAGENDEQFF.